This TCR beta chain was identified in a study of siplizumab effects on memory and regulatory T cells (dated by TCRdb to between 2017 and 2020). In terms of the full investigation: The study examined how the anti-CD2 antibody siplizumab affects alloreactive T-cell subsets in allogeneic mixed lymphocyte reactions built from human PBMCs.

Notes on this clone: Its recognized antigen is unknown. Within one base of it there is no much larger clone, and no base qualities were kept.

Sorted unstimulated T cells and proliferating T cells recovered from mixed lymphocyte reactions underwent TCRbeta CDR3 sequencing. Fresh whole blood from over 8 HLA-typed healthy donors was used to isolate PBMCs. To map where alloreactive clones came from, unstimulated CD4+ regulatory T cells were FACS-sorted. Summary of the overall study and its limitations: The cumulative frequency of alloreactive sequences traceable to unstimulated CD4+ memory T cells was significantly reduced by siplizumab. Sequences below about 10^-5 frequency were poorly captured, so only a minor fraction of alloreactive clones could be mapped to unstimulated subsets. Among mappable alloreactive CD4+ clones, the Treg-derived fraction averaged about 75% with siplizumab versus around 27% in control reactions. Compared with memory T cells, unstimulated naive T cells appeared more diverse, and naive cells seemed to make a substantial contribution to the alloresponse. Whether proliferating Tregs from siplizumab cultures actually had suppressive function was not functionally confirmed. About 75-95% of proliferating CD4+ or CD8+ clones could not be given a naive or memory phenotype.

The receptor library was made with the immunoSEQ multiplex PCR assay. Each sample had 9 x 10^4 or so TCR templates assayed by the deep sequencing platform. Genomic DNA extracted from sorted T cells was used for TCRbeta CDR3 sequencing. As for the authors' bioinformatics: The R programming language was used for the clonal analysis of the TCRbeta CDR3 data. Alloreactive CD4+ and CD8+ clones were defined by comparing unstimulated samples with post-reaction CFSE-low samples. Regulatory or non-regulatory origin of alloreactive CD4+ clones was assigned by matching sequences to the sorted unstimulated Treg and non-Treg repertoires. In TCRdb, the immuneACCESS table is reduced to in-frame sequences with V and J assigned. These tables do not hold every clone; where another copy was compared, an unresolved V gene accounts for under half, and the others remain unexplained. V, J and clone size were drawn from that table, and D and trimming were deduced from the DNA. The table for this sample lists 95,000 to 110,000 clones; about 94% of them were counted only once. The leading ten clones occupy 0.62% of the sample.

Reading the germline V gene (reference sequence) gives CDR1 MNHEY and CDR2 SMNVEV. The CDR3 holds 14 amino acids from the cysteine to the phenylalanine. Only the CDR3 DNA is retained, 42 bases long and in frame from the first base. V is reduced by 6 bases and J by 5 bases, leaving a spacing of 16 bases between them. The chain is assembled from TRBV27 and TRBJ2-5; the D gene assignment is perhaps TRBD1 or TRBD2, with each matching 5 bases. This receptor was identified in a human donor in good health. Sequencing used Tregs sorted from blood. The CDR3 region has the sequence CASSNLGPRETQYF. The DNA sequence is given as TGTGCCAGCAGCAACCTGGGACCTCGGGAGACCCAGTACTTC.